This T cell receptor (beta chain) was found in a study of OX40 agonist ivuxolimab in advanced cancers. At the level of the study: Patients were treated with ivuxolimab, an agonistic anti-OX40 (CD134) antibody. Study-wide points: Averaging showed that CD8+ T cells had more expanded clones than CD4+ did.

As for this clone: What it binds is not known.

The CDR3 loop spans 15 amino acids. Unmatched junction bases numbered 8, after V lost 6 bases and J lost 5 bases. The germline V gene has CDR1 SNHLY and CDR2 FYNNEI. Collection of blood occurred at baseline, at cycle 4 day 1, and at cycle 7 day 1. Clones were read by immunoSEQ multiplex PCR, and TCRdb kept only the in-frame ones, dropping some. The sample lists approximately 58,000 clones, 70% to 85% occurring once. The receptor's source is an adult with an advanced solid tumor such as melanoma, head and neck, liver or kidney cancer. The chain recombines TRBV2 with TRBJ2-2; TRBD1 agrees at 8 bases. The sequenced sample was CD4+ or CD8+ T cells sorted from blood, obtained in a trial of the OX40 agonist ivuxolimab. This chain's CDR3 is CASRPQGARTGELFF. Here the CDR3 DNA reads TGTGCCAGCAGACCTCAGGGGGCGCGAACCGGGGAGCTGTTTTTT.